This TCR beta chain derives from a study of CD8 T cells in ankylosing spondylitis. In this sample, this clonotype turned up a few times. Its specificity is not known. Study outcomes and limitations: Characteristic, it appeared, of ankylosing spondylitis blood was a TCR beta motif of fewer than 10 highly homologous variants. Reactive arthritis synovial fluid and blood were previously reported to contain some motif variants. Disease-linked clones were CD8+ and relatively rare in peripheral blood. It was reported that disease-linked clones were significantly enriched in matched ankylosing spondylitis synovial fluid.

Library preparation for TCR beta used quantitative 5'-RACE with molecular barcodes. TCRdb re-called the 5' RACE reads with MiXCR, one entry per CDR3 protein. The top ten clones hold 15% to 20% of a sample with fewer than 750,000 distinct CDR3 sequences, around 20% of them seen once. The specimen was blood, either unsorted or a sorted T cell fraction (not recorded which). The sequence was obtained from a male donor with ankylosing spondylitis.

DNA of the CDR3: TGTGCCAGCAGTAAATCGAGGCTCCCCTACGAGCAGTACTTC. It is translated as CASSKSRLPYEQYF. This chain joins TRBV28 and TRBJ2-7; D not resolved. The CDR3 contains 14 residues. The V gene's germline CDR1 is MDHEN and CDR2 SYDVKM. The V and J ends lost 5 bases and 2 bases respectively, with 13 bases between them.